This T cell receptor (beta chain) comes out of a study of T cells in Graves' hyperthyroidism and ophthalmopathy. TCR beta CDR3 regions were amplified from RNA. A first-round RT-PCR of the TCR CDR3 used the HTBI primer set. TCRdb used MiXCR to reprocess the multiplex PCR reads, holding one entry per CDR3 protein. The repertoire has hundreds of thousands of distinct CDR3 sequences, over 35% of them found once; the top ten carry 7% to 10%. Subjects aged 18 to 65 presented with newly diagnosed hyperthyroidism of less than 2 months' duration. The PBMCs were taken from around 9.1 ml of fresh peripheral blood. The germline gives CDR1 SEHNR, CDR2 FQNEAQ (reference sequence). The CDR3 is 12 amino acids. V lost 4 bases, J lost 6 bases, and 9 bases lay in between. This clonotype was counted ten times or more.

The origin of this receptor is a man between 18 and 35 years old with Graves' hyperthyroidism. Material for sequencing was blood. The chain uses TRBV7-9 and TRBJ1-1; D is unresolved. This CDR3 is CASSSSEAEAFF. For the CDR3, the DNA is TGTGCCAGCAGCTCCAGCGAGGCTGAAGCTTTCTTT.